The T cell receptor (beta chain) described here comes from a study of memory CD8 T cells in hepatitis C reinfection (dated by TCRdb to about 2017). Context from the whole study: Three donors spontaneously resolved two consecutive HCV infections, while two donors cleared a primary infection but became chronically infected after reinfection. Across an HCV reinfection episode in several donors, the study followed the TCR beta repertoire of virus-specific CD8 T cells over time. Between about 2008 and 2012, several reinfection cases with stored pre-reinfection samples were identified. Pre-reinfection samples were collected between 55 and 20 weeks before reinfection was detected. In the reinfection study, participants who had resolved a prior HCV infection were followed every 3 months. An HCV reinfection was defined as a positive HCV RNA test that came after two negative tests taken at least 60 days apart. Here is what the overall study found, with its caveats: Because only a few donors were included, definitive conclusions about public clonotypes linked to secondary clearance were beyond the reach of the study.

The library was produced with the immunoSEQ multiplex PCR assay. Genomic DNA was extracted from the sorted cells, and the TCR beta V, D and J regions were sequenced using the automated high-throughput method of Adaptive Biotechnologies. A two-step, bias-controlled multiplex PCR was used to amplify CDR3 regions. An Illumina instrument was used to sequence the amplified TCR beta libraries. Per the authors' processing: Demultiplexed reads were processed to reduce amplification and sequencing bias, and CDR3 sequences were assigned to gene families using the IMGT database. ImmunoSEQ software version 2.0 was used to analyze repertoire data. Out-of-frame sequences and sequences with stop codons in the CDR3 were removed from clonotype lists. Any clonotype with a frequency under 0.01% was left out, since that frequency corresponded to less than one cell. Richness was computed as observed richness divided by input cell number, and evenness as Shannon entropy divided by log observed richness. Simpson diversity and Morisita-Horn overlap indices were used to quantify repertoire diversity and similarity between time points. Clonotypes were grouped as dominant (>1%), sub-dominant (0.5-0.99%), low abundance (0.1-0.49%) or lowest abundance (<0.1%). For the germline index, total nucleotide additions were subtracted from total CDR3 length, and that difference was then divided by total CDR3 length. TCRdb holds this immuneACCESS table with in-frame rearrangements only. Some clones are missing; in checked studies, unresolved V genes explain under half, and the rest has no known cause. V and J calls and clone size are those listed in that table; D and trimming were worked out from the DNA. For this sample there are approximately 50,000 clones; around nine tenths appear just once. Jointly, the top ten make up 1% of the sample.

About this clone: Its cognate antigen has yet to be identified. Per-nucleotide qualities are absent, and no much larger clonotype sits a single base away.

What this sample's time point label stands for: pre-reinfection, 55 to 20 weeks before reinfection detection. The sorted cells were sequenced directly ex vivo, without any in vitro expansion ahead of TCR sequencing. The donors were people who inject drugs and were enrolled in the Montreal Acute Hepatitis C Cohort Study (HEPCO) in Canada. As controls, total naive CD8 T cells were sorted as viable CD3+ CD8+ CD45RO- cells from a couple of donors at all three reinfection time points. Before sorting, cryopreserved peripheral blood mononuclear cells were thawed and CD8 T cells were purified from those thawed cells. CD8 T cells were enriched by negative selection with the MACS CD8+ T cell Isolation Kit. A BD FACSAria II sorter with FACSDiva software was used for cell sorting, and FlowJo was used for data analysis. From V the trimming removes 3 bases and from J it removes 6 bases, while the gene matches leave 7 bases of the junction unaccounted for. The CDR3 runs 17 residues from the cysteine to the phenylalanine. Of the read, only the CDR3 DNA is kept; its 51 bases are in frame from base 1. From a lookup of the germline V gene, CDR1 and CDR2 are SGHRS and YFSETQ.

The rearrangement combines TRBV5-1 with TRBJ2-2, with 14 bases aligning to TRBD2. What was sequenced was naive CD8+ T cells sorted from blood. The cell subset or site label here, explained by the study, means: total naive CD8+CD45RO- T cells. The sequence came from a man between 18 and 35 years old with hepatitis C virus infection. The nucleotide sequence is TGCGCCAGCAGCTCGGGACTAGCGGGGGTTGGTGCCGGGGAGCTGTTTTTT. Translated, this is CASSSGLAGVGAGELFF.